This T cell receptor beta chain is drawn from a study of metastatic and nonmetastatic thyroid tumors. This clone was detected only a few times. All patients reached thyroid surgery having received no treatment beforehand. J gave up 0 bases and V 6 bases, and 9 bases lay outside the gene matches. CDR1 SQVTM and CDR2 ANQGSEA come from the germline V gene. The CDR3 length is 15 residues. TCRdb reanalyzed the PCR reads via MiXCR. Of roughly 12,000 clones listed, roughly a quarter are singletons. This chain uses TRBV29-1 with TRBJ1-1; 8 bases line up with TRBD1. The TCR was taken from a female donor with papillary thyroid cancer or a benign thyroid nodule (not recorded which). Some clones in this sample may be carry-over from other donors' samples. The sample was tumor tissue. The CDR3 nucleotides are TGCAGCGTGGCCCCTGGACAGGGTATGAACACTGAAGCTTTCTTT. Protein sequence: CSVAPGQGMNTEAFF.